Listed below are T cell receptor beta chains from one sample, sequenced in a study of blood T cell repertoires in COVID-19. Libraries were prepared by immunoSEQ multiplex PCR; TCRdb keeps only in-frame clonotypes and omits some of them. The sample has approximately 210,000 clones, around four fifths seen once. Sequenced material: peripheral blood. These TCRs come from a man aged 55 to 70 with COVID-19, enrolled during active disease. Both conserved end residues are trimmed from each CDR3.

>TRBV9|TRBJ1-2
ASSATGGYGYT
>TRBV4-1|TRBJ2-4
ASSQGGTGGVEGNIQY
>TRBV5-5|TRBJ2-5
ASSRTGQAEETQY
>TRBV18|TRBJ1-2
ASSPKTTGRNYGYT
>TRBV5-6|TRBJ1-5
ASSGGGPNSNQPQH
>TRBV7-9|TRBJ1-1
ASGGGGKEAF
>TRBV6-5|TRBJ1-1
ASNQEDARNTEAF
>TRBV27|TRBJ2-3
ASKRESTDTQY
>TRBV18|TRBJ2-3
ASSRGLAGASTDTQY
>TRBV9|TRBJ2-5
ASSATSGIQETQY
>TRBV5-4|TRBJ1-5
ASSLSGVGNQPQH
>TRBV13|TRBJ1-3
ASSPNDGLSGNTIY
>TRBV3-1/TRBV3-2|TRBJ2-1
ASSLDRVYNEQF
>TRBV25-1|TRBJ1-1
ASSEYSHAF
>TRBV30|TRBJ2-6
AWDQGLSGANVLT
>TRBV27|TRBJ2-6
ASSFVSGTGANVLT
>TRBV10-3|TRBJ2-7
AISETGAYEQY
>TRBV15|TRBJ2-2
ATSRERGNSTGELF
>TRBV7-9|TRBJ1-3
ASRIPGQPLGNTIY
>TRBV5-1|TRBJ1-2
ASSDAGTGPGYT
>TRBV7-8|TRBJ1-5
ASSLTGGNQPQH
>TRBV10-2|TRBJ2-5
ASSAFLQETQY
>TRBV21-1|TRBJ1-1
ASRDLVGDRVEYTEAF
>TRBV20-1|TRBJ1-5
SASVVGIGQPQH
>TRBV5-5|TRBJ1-3
ASSFLQTSSGNTIY